This T cell receptor (beta chain) was sequenced in a study of human T cells and chemical hapten exposure. Study-wide background: Mainly, slight library volume differences in the pool made TCR yields vary.

Note on this clonotype: Its antigen remains unidentified.

Each cDNA molecule in the library carried unique molecular identifiers. TCRdb processed the RACE reads anew with MiXCR; each CDR3 protein has one entry. The data hold roughly 100,000 distinct CDR3 sequences, with 34% observed a single time. Study-level findings and limits: Significantly more large CDR3 similarity clusters were formed by expanded TCRs than by controls.

V lost 5 bases to trimming and J lost 0 bases; unmatched junction nucleotides: 4. Germline lookup yields CDR1 MNHEY and CDR2 SMNVEV (reference sequence). The CDR3 extends over 15 amino acids. As for time point: patch test 3, about 24 weeks after DPC sensitization. The treatment is: therapeutic diphenylcyclopropenone sensitization with weekly scalp DPC. Blood, whole and unfractionated, served as the source for total RNA extraction. Sequenced material: whole blood, taken in connection with sensitization to the hapten diphenylcyclopropenone (DPC). The sequence was obtained from a man aged 35 to 55 with alopecia areata. Some clones in this sample may be carry-over from other donors' samples. The V call is TRBV27, the J call TRBJ2-3, with 8 bases fitting TRBD2. CDR3: CASSQTSGSTDTQYF. CDR3 DNA: TGTGCCAGCAGTCAAACTAGCGGAAGCACAGATACGCAGTATTTT.